This TCR beta chain was identified during a study of identical twins. Findings and limits, study-wide: Findings depended on cross-sectional statistics rather than tracking the same donors.

Many counts were recorded for this clonotype. Its antigen is unidentified. TCRdb passed the 5' RACE reads through MiXCR, listing each CDR3 protein once. The table includes about 1.7 million distinct CDR3 sequences, less than 35% detected once. This receptor was identified in a newborn girl in good health. The sample was cord blood.

The CDR3 is CSVRVATNEKLFF. The CDR3 bases are TGCAGCGTTCGGGTTGCAACTAATGAAAAACTGTTTTTT. The chain couples TRBV29-1 to TRBJ1-4; no firm D call. V was shortened by 5 bases and J by 0 bases, with 7 bases between the two germline ends. The CDR3 has 13 amino acids. From germline, CDR1 is SQVTM and CDR2 ANQGSEA.